The TCR beta chain under discussion was sequenced for a study of regulatory dendritic cells for organ transplantation. Findings and limits, study-wide: The authors noted considerable between-person heterogeneity in alloreactive memory CD8+ cells. Resting memory CD8+ T cells held the most alloreactive clonotypes. Naive CD4+ and CD8+ repertoires were highly diverse; memory CD8+ was most oligoclonal.

Naive CD45RA+ and memory CD45RO+ CD4+ or CD8+ T cells were FACS-sorted. On this clone: No antigen is known for it.

The CDR3 runs to 16 residues. J gave up 7 bases and V 5 bases, and 16 bases lay outside the gene matches. The germline V gene has CDR1 SGHRS and CDR2 YFSETQ. Sequenced by immunoSEQ multiplex PCR; TCRdb stores in-frame clones only, minus some. The repertoire holds fewer than 40,000 clones, with around 90% as singletons. Sequencing was carried out using naive CD4+ T cells from blood. Specified subset: CD45RA+ naive T cells. This TCR came from a human donor in good health. The genes are TRBV5-1 and TRBJ2-5, with 8 bases matching TRBD2. The CDR3 loop is CASRPLLSGTFGTQYF. CDR3 DNA sequence: TGCGCCAGCAGACCTCTCCTTAGCGGGACGTTCGGGACCCAGTACTTC.